The 16 T cell receptor beta chains below were found in one sample sequenced in a study of T cell responses to AZD1222 COVID-19 vaccine. This table comes from immunoSEQ multiplex PCR, and its TCRdb copy is limited to in-frame clones, with some not included. Here the sample spans 120,000 to 150,000 clones, roughly 88% being singletons. The specimen comprised peripheral blood, sampled on day 0 of AZD1222 vaccination. These receptors were taken from an adult in good health.

This clone was found a few times. The chain has TRBV7-9 and TRBJ2-7; D is undetermined. The CDR3 consists of 15 residues. Germline V gene data show CDR1 as SEHNR and CDR2 as FQNEAQ (reference sequence). V shed 5 bases and J shed 5 bases, with 19 bases lying between them. The CDR3 loop reads CASSPRLGPRDEQYF. In DNA, the CDR3 is TGTGCCAGCAGCCCTCGACTTGGGCCCCGTGACGAGCAGTACTTC.

This sequence joins TRBV19 and TRBJ1-2, with TRBD1 identical over 11 bases. CDR1 is LNHDA, CDR2 SQIVND, per germline (reference sequence). V gave up 7 bases and J gave up 2 bases; unmatched junction bases: 6. The CDR3 runs to 15 residues. The CDR3 here is CASNPGQGGNYGYTF. CDR3 nucleotides: TGTGCCAGTAATCCGGGACAGGGGGGAAACTATGGCTACACCTTC.

The chain carries TRBV11-2 and TRBJ1-4; 7 bases match TRBD1. The CDR3 consists of 15 residues. The germline V gene encodes CDR1 SGHAT and CDR2 FQNNGV. V lost 1 base, J lost 4 bases, and 3 bases stayed unmatched. This CDR3 is CASSLVGQVNEKLFF. In DNA, the CDR3 is TGTGCCAGCAGCTTAGTTGGACAGGTTAATGAAAAACTGTTTTTT.

This chain connects TRBV7-2 to TRBJ1-2; TRBD1 agrees at 7 bases. V was pared by 5 bases and J by 5 bases, with 11 bases of the junction left unmatched. This CDR3 has 15 amino acids. Germline V gives CDR1 SGHTA, CDR2 FQGNSA. CDR3 bases: TGTGCCAGCAGCCAATGGGACAGAGGAAGATATGGCTACACCTTC. Its protein product is CASSQWDRGRYGYTF. Combining the CDR3 with reference TRBV7-2 and TRBJ1-2 gives the whole variable domain GAGVSQSPSNKVTEKGKDVELRCDPISGHTALYWYRQSLGQGLEFLIYFQGNSAPDKSGLPSDRFSAERTGGSVSTLTIQRTQQEDSAVYLCASSQWDRGRYGYTFGSGTRLTVV.

The chain combines TRBV7-2 with TRBJ2-7; the match to TRBD2 covers 12 bases. The CDR3 has 17 amino acids. The germline V gene has CDR1 SGHTA and CDR2 FQGNSA. The J segment lost 10 bases and the V segment lost 5 bases, leaving 18 bases of the junction unmatched. This CDR3 is CASSPAGGTSGSRVQYF. CDR3 DNA sequence: TGTGCCAGCAGCCCAGCGGGGGGGACTAGCGGGTCAAGGGTTCAGTACTTC.

J is TRBJ1-5 and V is TRBV6-2 or TRBV6-3; D remains ambiguous. Deletions cut 0 bases from V and 2 bases from J, with 8 bases between. CDR3 length: 15 amino acids. CDR1 is MNHEY and CDR2 is SVGEGT in the germline V gene. The CDR3 protein is CASSYSMEGNQPQHF. For the CDR3, the DNA is TGTGCCAGCAGTTACTCGATGGAAGGCAATCAGCCCCAGCATTTT.

CDR3 residues: CAWSVGGGGYTF. CDR3 in DNA: TGTGCCTGGAGCGTGGGGGGGGGAGGCTACACCTTC. The chain couples TRBV30 to TRBJ1-2; D may be TRBD1 (5 bases). The CDR3 spans 12 residues. Trimming removed 3 bases at V and 8 bases at J, with 13 bases between. Per the germline V gene, CDR1 is GTSNPN and CDR2 is SVGIG (reference sequence).

The V call is TRBV24-1, the J call TRBJ1-4, with 11 positions matching TRBD1. The length of the CDR3 is 15 residues. The ends lost 4 bases at V and 7 bases at J; junction bases unmatched: 4. Germline V gene sequence: CDR1 KGHDR, CDR2 SFDVKD. The CDR3 region has the DNA TGTGCCACCAGTGAGTCCGGGACAGGGGGTGAAAAACTGTTTTTT. As protein: CATSESGTGGEKLFF.

The chain links TRBV11-2 to TRBJ1-4, with D possibly matching TRBD1 (5 bases). Deletions cut 2 bases from V and 8 bases from J, with 15 bases between. CDR1 is SGHAT, CDR2 FQNNGV, per germline. The CDR3 loop spans 15 amino acids. CDR3 sequence (DNA): TGTGCCAGCAGCTTATCCCTCGGGAGGGGAGAAAAACTGTTTTTT. It codes for CASSLSLGRGEKLFF.

The chain employs TRBV13 and TRBJ2-7; 8 nucleotides line up with TRBD1. Germline trimming cut 6 bases from V and 4 bases from J; bases unmatched to any gene: 11. CDR3 length equals 15 residues. Germline lookup yields CDR1 PRHDT and CDR2 FYEKMQ (reference sequence). The CDR3: CASSPPGQASYEQYF. In DNA, the CDR3 is TGTGCCAGCAGTCCTCCGGGACAGGCGTCGTACGAGCAGTACTTC.

As concerns this clone: Relative to the germline gene, one junction end is altered; a read error may explain this. The CDR3 bases are TGTGCCAGCACTTTAGGCGGGAAACTCTACGAGCAGTACTTC. This gives the protein CASTLGGKLYEQYF. V and J are TRBV28 and TRBJ2-7, with D tentatively TRBD2 (6 bases). The CDR3 sequence is 14 residues long. Germline CDR1 is MDHEN and CDR2 is SYDVKM. The entire variable domain, with the rest obtained from reference TRBV28 and TRBJ2-7, is as follows: DVKVTQSSRYLVKRTGEKVFLECVQDMDHENMFWYRQDPGLGLRLIYFSYDVKMKEKGDIPEGYSVSREKKERFSLILESASTNQTSMYLCASTLGGKLYEQYFGPGTRLTVT.

The rearrangement joins TRBV4-3 to TRBJ1-1, with D uncertain. Germline CDR1 and CDR2: LGHNA and YSLEER. The CDR3 runs 16 residues. The V gene lost 0 bases and the J gene lost 1 base, with 12 bases spanning the gap. The CDR3 DNA is TGCGCCAGCAGCCAAGATATAAGGCGGGGGAACACTGAAGCTTTCTTT. Protein: CASSQDIRRGNTEAFF.

The chain links TRBV18 to TRBJ2-3; 13 bases are shared with TRBD2. Germline V gene data show CDR1 as KGHSH and CDR2 as LQKENI. Trimming at V came to 4 bases and at J to 0 bases, leaving 7 bases not matched to a gene. CDR3 length equals 18 residues. The CDR3 DNA follows: TGTGCCAGCTCACGCGCCGGGACTAGCGGGGTTAGCACAGATACGCAGTATTTT. It is translated as CASSRAGTSGVSTDTQYF.

The chain couples TRBV7-2 to TRBJ1-1, with TRBD1 matching 7 bases. The CDR3 runs 13 residues. Unmatched junction bases numbered 4, after V lost 6 bases and J lost 3 bases. Looked up from germline, CDR1 is SGHTA and CDR2 is FQGNSA. CDR3 loop: CASRGQTDTEAFF. CDR3 in DNA: TGTGCCAGCAGGGGACAGACTGACACTGAAGCTTTCTTT.

This chain's CDR3 is CASSFSGSSYNEQFF. CDR3 coding DNA: TGCGCCAGCAGCTTCAGCGGAAGCTCCTACAATGAGCAGTTCTTC. V usage is TRBV5-1 and J usage is TRBJ2-1, with D possibly matching TRBD2 (5 bases). Trimming took 2 bases from V and 0 from J, leaving 9 bases between them. Germline values: CDR1 SGHRS, CDR2 YFSETQ. This CDR3 comprises 15 residues.

V gene TRBV5-1 combines with J gene TRBJ1-2; D remains ambiguous. Germline-derived CDR1 and CDR2 are SGHRS and YFSETQ. Trimming took 4 bases from V and 0 from J, leaving 16 bases between them. The CDR3 covers 16 residues. CDR3: CASSPTSGSPNYGYTF. Written as DNA, the CDR3 is TGCGCCAGCAGCCCAACCTCAGGATCACCTAACTATGGCTACACCTTC. The full variable domain, with the rest looked up from reference TRBV5-1 and TRBJ1-2, is KAGVTQTPRYLIKTRGQQVTLSCSPISGHRSVSWYQQTPGQGLQFLFEYFSETQRNKGNFPGRFSGRQFSNSRSEMNVSTLELGDSALYLCASSPTSGSPNYGYTFGSGTRLTVV.